This T cell receptor (beta chain) originates from a study of blood T cells in healthy people across ages. Turning to the study itself: Roughly one uniquely barcoded beta molecule per two T cells was captured.

V was pared by 4 bases and J by 4 bases, with 17 bases between. The CDR3 is 15 residues long. Per the germline V gene, CDR1 is SGHNT and CDR2 is YYREEE (reference sequence). This clonotype turned up a few times. As yet, its antigen is unknown. Notes on the study in general: Investigators viewed diversity estimates from one million T cells as underestimates, the study reported. There were more naive CD4+ cells and higher diversity in long-lived donors than in aged donors. PBMCs that were unsorted prevented a conclusive naive versus antigen-experienced comparison.

For the second PCR, which ran for roughly 6 to 11 cycles, a sample-barcoded 5' primer and a J-beta primer mix were used. TCRdb fed the 5' RACE reads into MiXCR, producing one record per CDR3 protein. The profile shows 1.5 million to 2 million distinct CDR3 sequences, 28% of them singletons. This sequence originates from a woman aged 25 to 39 in good health. Sequencing was done on a sample of blood. The chain is built from TRBV5-4 and TRBJ1-2; D might be TRBD1 (5 bases). Here the CDR3 reads CASSRLGWQGYGYTF. In DNA form, the CDR3 reads TGTGCCAGCAGCCGCCTAGGGTGGCAGGGCTATGGCTACACCTTC.